This TCR beta chain was profiled in a study of monozygotic twins with inflammatory bowel disease. Study observations and caveats: Patients with IBD had less TCRbeta diversity (inverse Simpson) than their healthy co-twins.

Regarding this clonotype: Antigen unknown.

This CDR3 is 13 amino acids long. Germline assignment: CDR1 SQVTM and CDR2 ANQGSEA. TCRdb derives one entry per CDR3 protein from the 5' RACE reads, leaving out DNA. The sample data list 300,000 to 400,000 distinct CDR3 sequences. Sample: blood. The source of this sequence is a human donor with ulcerative colitis or Crohn's disease, or a healthy co-twin of an affected twin (not recorded which). The chain links TRBV29-1 to TRBJ1-1; TCRdb's D call of TRBD1 is untestable without DNA. The chain's CDR3 is CSVEPQRAGLAFF.